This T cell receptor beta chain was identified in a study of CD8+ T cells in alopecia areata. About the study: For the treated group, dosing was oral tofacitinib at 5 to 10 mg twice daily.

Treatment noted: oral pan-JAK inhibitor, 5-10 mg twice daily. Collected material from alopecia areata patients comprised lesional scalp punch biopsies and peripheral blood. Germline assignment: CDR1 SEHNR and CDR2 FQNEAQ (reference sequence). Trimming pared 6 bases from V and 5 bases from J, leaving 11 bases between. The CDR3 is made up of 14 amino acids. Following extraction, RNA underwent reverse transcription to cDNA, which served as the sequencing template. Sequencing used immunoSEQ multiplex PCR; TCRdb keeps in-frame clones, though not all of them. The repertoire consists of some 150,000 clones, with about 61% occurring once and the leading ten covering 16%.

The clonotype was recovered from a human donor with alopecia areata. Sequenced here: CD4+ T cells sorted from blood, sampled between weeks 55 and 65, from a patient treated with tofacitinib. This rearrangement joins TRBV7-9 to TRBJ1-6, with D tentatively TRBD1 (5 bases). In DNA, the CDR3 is TGTGCCAGCAGAGGGGAAATTAATAATTCACCCCTCCACTTT. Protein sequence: CASRGEINNSPLHF.